This TCR beta chain was retrieved from a study of blood T cell repertoires in COVID-19. For the study at large: Collection of acute and convalescent COVID-19 samples took place in the United States, Italy and Spain. Sample material is recorded as cDNA or gDNA derived from T cells, B-cell-depleted T cells, or PBMCs.

As originally analysed: Counts of nucleated cells, estimated from reference gene primer amplification, were obtained. Assay used: immunoSEQ multiplex PCR; TCRdb lists only in-frame clones, some missing. Clonal size and the V and J genes are those of that table, whereas D and trimming came from the DNA. The sample lists about 490,000 clones; 70% to 90% were seen once. Germline assignment: CDR1 SGHNT and CDR2 YENEEA. This CDR3 comprises 19 residues. V dropped 0 bases and J dropped 8; count of bases not matched to a gene: 16. The receptor comes from a human donor in a cohort sampled during active COVID-19. The chain employs TRBV11-3 and TRBJ2-1, with TRBD2 identical over 10 bases. Sequenced sample: peripheral blood. The chain's CDR3 is CASSLEWTSGLHFADEQFF. In DNA form, the CDR3 reads TGTGCCAGCAGCTTAGAGTGGACTAGCGGCCTCCATTTTGCTGATGAGCAGTTCTTC. The full variable domain, completed using reference TRBV11-3 and TRBJ2-1, is EAGVVQSPRYKIIEKKQPVAFWCNPISGHNTLYWYLQNLGQGPELLIRYENEEAVDDSQLPKDRFSAERLKGVDSTLKIQPAELGDSAVYLCASSLEWTSGLHFADEQFFGPGTRLTVL.